Listed here are 17 T cell receptor beta chains from one sample, sequenced in a study of technical replicates of blood from several donors. Repertoires were generated with immunoSEQ multiplex PCR, while TCRdb's copy carries only in-frame clones and drops some. The sample carries around 65,000 clones, approximately 86% recorded once. The sample was PBMCs. These TCRs come from a human donor in good health. Some clones in this sample may be carry-over from other donors' samples.

The gene calls are TRBV12-5 and TRBJ1-1; a weak D match, TRBD1 (5 bases). Trimming removed 2 bases at V and 3 bases at J, with 13 bases between. The CDR3 is 15 amino acids. CDR1 and CDR2 from the germline V gene are LGHNT and FRNRAP. For the CDR3, the DNA is TGTGCTAGTGGTTTGCAGCGACAGCGATACACTGAAGCTTTCTTT. The encoded protein is CASGLQRQRYTEAFF.

The count of this clone is one. The V and J genes are TRBV11-3 and TRBJ2-5; the D gene is possibly TRBD2 (5 bases). The CDR3 totals 15 residues. Trimming shortened V by 3 bases and J by 3 bases, and 14 bases separated the two germline ends. Per germline, CDR1 SGHNT and CDR2 YENEEA. The CDR3 region has the DNA TGTGCCAGCAGCTTTACTAGTAATGTAAAAGAGACCCAGTACTTC. Its translation is CASSFTSNVKETQYF. Full variable domain (rest looked up from reference TRBV11-3 and TRBJ2-5): EAGVVQSPRYKIIEKKQPVAFWCNPISGHNTLYWYLQNLGQGPELLIRYENEEAVDDSQLPKDRFSAERLKGVDSTLKIQPAELGDSAVYLCASSFTSNVKETQYFGPGTRLLVL.

This clone was seen repeatedly, ten times or more. Distinct nucleotide sequences in the sample also encode this CDR3. V usage is TRBV5-1 and J usage is TRBJ2-1; 11 bases map to TRBD2. CDR1 and CDR2 (germline): SGHRS, YFSETQ. The CDR3 is 14 amino acids. The ends lost 5 bases at V and 4 bases at J; junction bases unmatched: 2. In DNA, the CDR3 is TGCGCCAGCAGTACTAGCGGGGGTTACAATGAGCAGTTCTTC. Amino acid sequence: CASSTSGGYNEQFF.

V gene TRBV9 combines with J gene TRBJ2-7; 7 nucleotides align to TRBD1. The CDR3 runs 14 residues. Trimming cost V 2 bases and J 2 bases; bases outside gene matches: 4. Looked up from germline, CDR1 is SGDLS and CDR2 is YYNGEE. CDR3 loop: CASSVSQGAYEQYF. The CDR3 DNA is TGTGCCAGCAGCGTTTCCCAGGGGGCCTACGAGCAGTACTTC.

The rearrangement uses TRBV5-1 and TRBJ2-3; 10 nucleotides align to TRBD2. V lost 0 bases to trimming and J lost 5 bases; unmatched junction nucleotides: 3. CDR3 size: 15 residues. CDR1 is SGHRS and CDR2 is YFSETQ in the germline V gene. For the CDR3, the DNA is TGCGCCAGCAGCTTGGCCAGCGGGAGGGGAGATACGCAGTATTTT. The encoded protein is CASSLASGRGDTQYF. The full variable domain, in which reference TRBV5-1 and TRBJ2-3 provide the parts outside the CDR3, is KAGVTQTPRYLIKTRGQQVTLSCSPISGHRSVSWYQQTPGQGLQFLFEYFSETQRNKGNFPGRFSGRQFSNSRSEMNVSTLELGDSALYLCASSLASGRGDTQYFGPGTRLTVL.

This chain connects TRBV5-1 to TRBJ1-4; weak D call: TRBD1 (5 bases). The CDR3 loop spans 15 amino acids. V was cut by 2 bases and J by 5 bases, with 13 bases left in between. CDR1 and CDR2 from the germline V gene are SGHRS and YFSETQ. The CDR3 nucleotides read TGCGCCAGCAGCTTTCAGGGAGGCGAGAATGAAAAACTGTTTTTT. It encodes CASSFQGGENEKLFF. The complete variable domain, with remaining parts taken from reference TRBV5-1 and TRBJ1-4, reads KAGVTQTPRYLIKTRGQQVTLSCSPISGHRSVSWYQQTPGQGLQFLFEYFSETQRNKGNFPGRFSGRQFSNSRSEMNVSTLELGDSALYLCASSFQGGENEKLFFGSGTQLSVL.

The chain couples TRBV13 to TRBJ1-4; 7 bases are a match to TRBD1. V lost 6 bases and J lost 8; bases outside the gene matches: 12. This CDR3 has 15 residues. From germline, CDR1 is PRHDT and CDR2 FYEKMQ (reference sequence). The CDR3 sequence: CASRHTGAHFEKLFF. In DNA form, the CDR3 reads TGTGCCAGCAGACACACAGGGGCACACTTCGAAAAACTGTTTTTT. The whole variable domain, filled in from reference TRBV13 and TRBJ1-4, reads AAGVIQSPRHLIKEKRETATLKCYPIPRHDTVYWYQQGPGQDPQFLISFYEKMQSDKGSIPDRFSAQQFSDYHSELNMSSLELGDSALYFCASRHTGAHFEKLFFGSGTQLSVL.

The chain uses TRBV2 and TRBJ1-1; D might be TRBD1 (6 bases). V was trimmed by 6 bases and J by 4 bases, leaving 15 bases between them. The CDR3 consists of 14 residues. Germline-derived CDR1 and CDR2 are SNHLY and FYNNEI. The CDR3 bases are TGTGCCAGCAGCGGGGAAGGGGGTCCCACTGAAGCTTTCTTT. Its protein is CASSGEGGPTEAFF.

The V and J genes are TRBV29-1 and TRBJ2-2; D might be TRBD1 (6 bases). The germline V gene has CDR1 SQVTM and CDR2 ANQGSEA. The length of the CDR3 is 12 residues. V was pared by 6 bases and J by 4 bases, with 9 bases between. The CDR3 spells CSVVGGTGELFF. CDR3 coding DNA: TGCAGCGTCGTAGGGGGCACCGGGGAGCTGTTTTTT.

CDR3 sequence: CASSFSGLAGEPYTQYF. Here the CDR3 DNA reads TGTGCCAGCAGCTTTTCTGGACTAGCGGGGGAACCTTATACGCAGTATTTT. The genes are TRBV7-2 and TRBJ2-3, with 13 bases identical to TRBD2. V lost 3 bases to trimming and J lost 7 bases; unmatched junction nucleotides: 10. CDR3 length equals 17 residues. Germline lookup yields CDR1 SGHTA and CDR2 FQGNSA. Using reference TRBV7-2 and TRBJ2-3 for the parts outside the CDR3, the full variable domain is GAGVSQSPSNKVTEKGKDVELRCDPISGHTALYWYRQSLGQGLEFLIYFQGNSAPDKSGLPSDRFSAERTGGSVSTLTIQRTQQEDSAVYLCASSFSGLAGEPYTQYFGPGTRLTVL.

V is TRBV5-6 and J is TRBJ2-5, with D uncertain. Germline CDR1 SGHDT, CDR2 YYEEEE. Trimming removed 4 bases from V and 1 base from J, with 8 bases in between. The CDR3 covers 13 residues. Here the CDR3 reads CASSGPSQETQYF. In DNA form, the CDR3 reads TGTGCCAGCAGCGGCCCTAGCCAAGAGACCCAGTACTTC.

V usage is TRBV5-1 and J usage is TRBJ2-3; D perhaps matches TRBD2 (7 bases). This CDR3 region has 14 residues. The germline gives CDR1 SGHRS, CDR2 YFSETQ. V was trimmed by 3 bases and J by 6 bases, leaving 14 bases between them. The CDR3 here is CASSSTAGADTQYF. The CDR3 DNA follows: TGCGCCAGCAGCTCCACCGCGGGGGCCGATACGCAGTATTTT.

The V gene is TRBV10-2, the J gene TRBJ2-3, with 7 bases that match TRBD1. Germline V gene data show CDR1 as WSHSY and CDR2 as SAAADI. The CDR3 has 16 residues. V lost 4 bases to trimming and J lost 4 bases; unmatched junction nucleotides: 11. CDR3 loop: CASSANRGAPADTQYF. DNA for the CDR3: TGCGCCAGCAGTGCAAACAGGGGCGCCCCAGCAGATACGCAGTATTTT.

This chain links TRBV5-4 with TRBJ2-3; 7 bases match TRBD1. V was pared by 4 bases and J by 4 bases, with 3 bases of the junction left unmatched. The CDR3 totals 13 residues. CDR1 and CDR2 from the germline V gene are SGHNT and YYREEE (reference sequence). The CDR3 bases are TGTGCCAGCAGCGTAGGACAGGCAGATACGCAGTATTTT. This sequence encodes CASSVGQADTQYF. The full variable domain, rest sourced from reference TRBV5-4 and TRBJ2-3, is ETGVTQSPTHLIKTRGQQVTLRCSSQSGHNTVSWYQQALGQGPQFIFQYYREEENGRGNFPPRFSGLQFPNYSSELNVNALELDDSALYLCASSVGQADTQYFGPGTRLTVL.

This chain connects TRBV7-2 to TRBJ1-5, with D maybe TRBD1 (5 bases). The CDR3 length is 13 residues. Germline loops: CDR1 SGHTA, CDR2 FQGNSA. V was shortened by 5 bases and J by 7 bases, with 12 bases between the two germline ends. The CDR3 protein is CASSLQEGQPQHF. The CDR3 DNA is TGTGCCAGCAGCCTACAGGAAGGGCAGCCCCAGCATTTT.

The chain links TRBV4-2 to TRBJ2-1; perhaps TRBD2 as D (6 bases). There are 15 residues in the CDR3. Germline-derived CDR1 and CDR2 are LGHNA and YNFKEQ. Trimming took off 3 bases at V and 1 base at J, with 10 bases between the two ends. This CDR3 is CASSQEGLSYNEQFF. The CDR3 coding sequence is TGTGCCAGCAGCCAGGAGGGGCTGTCCTACAATGAGCAGTTCTTC.

This clone rates as large. Distinct nucleotide sequences in the sample also encode this CDR3. The V call is TRBV5-1, the J call TRBJ2-1; 8 bases fit TRBD2. Germline lookup yields CDR1 SGHRS and CDR2 YFSETQ. V was pared by 1 base and J by 3 bases, with 0 bases of the junction left unmatched. This CDR3 is 14 amino acids long. CDR3 nucleotide sequence: TGCGCCAGCAGCTTGAGCGGGGGCTACAATGAGCAGTTCTTC. Protein: CASSLSGGYNEQFF.